Detailed here is one T cell receptor beta chain. The sample comes from a study of blood T cell dynamics during melanoma immunotherapy. Across the whole study: Patients with metastatic melanoma got pembrolizumab or nivolumab-ipilimumab as first-line care.

The germline V gene has CDR1 SGHTA and CDR2 FQGTGA. CDR3 size: 14 residues. DNA loading was fixed at 350 to 450 ng for all bulk PBMC samples. This table comes from immunoSEQ multiplex PCR, and its TCRdb copy is limited to in-frame clones, with some not included. The sample has tens of thousands of clones, approximately 88% seen once. Time point indicated: pre-treatment baseline. One draw preceded checkpoint blockade; another followed its first cycle at week 3. Patients with prior systemic cancer treatment, concomitant immunosuppressants, or other active malignancies were excluded. This TCR was sampled from a human donor with melanoma. Sequencing used blood, obtained from a patient treated with checkpoint blockade. The chain employs TRBV7-3 and TRBJ2-5; D may be TRBD1 or TRBD2 (5 bases each). The J call could be wrong; TRBJ2-7 is a better fit for the DNA end. The DNA for the CDR3 is TGTGCCAGCAGCTTAATGGGGGACTCCTACGAGCAGTACTTC. Protein product: CASSLMGDSYEQYF.